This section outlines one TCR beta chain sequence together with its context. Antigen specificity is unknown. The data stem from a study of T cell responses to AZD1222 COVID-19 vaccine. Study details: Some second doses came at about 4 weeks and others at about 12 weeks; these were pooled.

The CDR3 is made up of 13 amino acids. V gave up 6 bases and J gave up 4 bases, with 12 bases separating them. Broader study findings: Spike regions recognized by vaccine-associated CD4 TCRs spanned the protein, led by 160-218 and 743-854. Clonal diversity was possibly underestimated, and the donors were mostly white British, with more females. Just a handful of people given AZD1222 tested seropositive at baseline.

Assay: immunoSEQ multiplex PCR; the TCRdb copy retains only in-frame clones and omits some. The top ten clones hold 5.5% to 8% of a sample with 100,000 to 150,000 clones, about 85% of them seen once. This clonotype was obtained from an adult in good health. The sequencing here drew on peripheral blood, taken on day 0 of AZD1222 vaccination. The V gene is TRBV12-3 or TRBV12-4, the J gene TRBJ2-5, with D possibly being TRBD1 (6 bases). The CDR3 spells CASSLQGPETQYF. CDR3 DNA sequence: TGTGCCAGCAGCCTACAGGGTCCAGAGACCCAGTACTTC.